The 28 T cell receptor beta chains in this list originate from one sample, sequenced in a study of PD-1 blockade in classical Hodgkin lymphoma. No patient escaped relapse after autologous stem cell transplantation, and brentuximab vedotin exposure varied. The repertoire was sequenced with immunoSEQ multiplex PCR; TCRdb's copy has only in-frame clones and lacks some. This sample carries some 25,000 clones, around four fifths of them seen once, and the ten largest clones take 30% to 40%. Source: peripheral blood mononuclear cells (PBMCs), taken before the second cycle of nivolumab. The source is a human donor with classical Hodgkin lymphoma.

V is TRBV7-2 and J is TRBJ2-7; possible D gene TRBD2, 5 bases. The ends were cut back, 5 bases at V and 6 bases at J, with 14 bases in the middle. Germline CDR1 SGHTA, CDR2 FQGNSA. This CDR3 spans 13 amino acids. CDR3 loop: CASSHPYAGEQYF. Written as DNA, the CDR3 is TGTGCCAGCAGCCACCCGTATGCGGGCGAGCAGTACTTC.

In its sample, this clone was seen a few times. The genes are TRBV29-1 and TRBJ1-1; possibly TRBD1 for D (6 bases). This CDR3 contains 11 residues. V lost 7 bases and J 5 bases, leaving 11 bases between the germline ends. Per germline, CDR1 SQVTM and CDR2 ANQGSEA. CDR3 region: CSGRQGTEAFF. The CDR3 DNA follows: TGCAGCGGGCGGCAGGGGACTGAAGCTTTCTTT. Full variable domain (outside the CDR3, taken from reference TRBV29-1 and TRBJ1-1): SAVISQKPSRDICQRGTSLTIQCQVDSQVTMMFWYRQQPGQSLTLIATANQGSEATYESGFVIDKFPISRPNLTFSTLTVSNMSPEDSSIYLCSGRQGTEAFFGQGTRLTVV.

V and J are TRBV4-1 and TRBJ2-3; D possibly corresponds to TRBD2 (6 bases). The CDR3 length is 15 residues. CDR1 is MGHRA, CDR2 YSYEKL, per germline. V was cut by 0 bases and J by 1 base, with 8 bases left in between. CDR3: CASSQEERGTDTQYF. The CDR3 DNA follows: TGCGCCAGCAGCCAAGAAGAGCGGGGCACAGATACGCAGTATTTT.

The gene calls are TRBV10-2 and TRBJ2-1; 9 nucleotides agree with TRBD2. This CDR3 spans 15 amino acids. CDR1 and CDR2 (germline): WSHSY, SAAADI. Trimming cost V 4 bases and J 1 base; bases outside gene matches: 2. The CDR3 here is CASSASGGSYNEQFF. CDR3 DNA sequence: TGCGCCAGCAGTGCGAGCGGGGGGTCCTACAATGAGCAGTTCTTC.

V gene TRBV4-3 combines with J gene TRBJ2-1; 13 bases agree with TRBD2. The CDR3 is 16 amino acids. V shed 4 bases and J 5 bases; nucleotides not matched to a gene: 5. CDR1 is LGHNA and CDR2 is YSLEER in the germline V gene. This CDR3 is CASSPRLAGGNNEQFF. CDR3 DNA sequence: TGCGCCAGCAGCCCACGACTAGCGGGGGGTAACAATGAGCAGTTCTTC.

The genes are TRBV7-9 and TRBJ2-3; 13 nucleotides line up with TRBD2. CDR1 is SEHNR and CDR2 is FQNEAQ in the germline V gene (reference sequence). The CDR3 runs 18 residues. V was clipped by 4 bases and J by 2 bases; unmatched bases: 9. The CDR3 spells CASSYGTSGAAYTDTQYF. In DNA, the CDR3 is TGTGCCAGCAGCTATGGGACTAGCGGGGCAGCCTACACAGATACGCAGTATTTT.

J is TRBJ2-1 and V is TRBV18; either TRBD1 or TRBD2 may fit D (5 bases each). Germline CDR1 and CDR2: KGHSH and LQKENI. Trimming left V 1 base short and J 5 bases short, with 6 bases between. The length of the CDR3 is 13 residues. CDR3 DNA sequence: TGTGCCAGCTCACCACGAGGGGACAATGAGCAGTTCTTC. Translation: CASSPRGDNEQFF. Filled out from reference TRBV18 and TRBJ2-1, the complete variable domain reads NAGVMQNPRHLVRRRGQEARLRCSPMKGHSHVYWYRQLPEEGLKFMVYLQKENIIDESGMPKERFSAEFPKEGPSILRIQQVVRGDSAAYFCASSPRGDNEQFFGPGTRLTVL.

The chain links TRBV6-5 to TRBJ2-7; TRBD1 aligns across 8 bases. Germline CDR1 reads MNHEY; CDR2 reads SVGAGI. The CDR3 length is 15 residues. The V gene end was trimmed by 5 bases and the J gene end by 4 bases; junction bases not matched to a gene: 10. In nucleotides, the CDR3 is TGTGCCAGCAGTCCCGCGACAGGGGCAACGTACGAGCAGTACTTC. This translates into CASSPATGATYEQYF.

This clone occurred once. The rearrangement uses TRBV18 and TRBJ1-3, with D perhaps TRBD1 (6 bases). Per the germline V gene, CDR1 is KGHSH and CDR2 is LQKENI. V was clipped by 6 bases and J by 3 bases, with 9 bases between them. The length of the CDR3 is 13 residues. CDR3 coding DNA: TGTGCCAGCTCTGCGGACAGTGGAAACACCATATATTTT. It translates to CASSADSGNTIYF.

The chain has TRBV4-2 and TRBJ1-5, with 7 bases lining up with TRBD1. This CDR3 region has 15 residues. The ends lost 1 base at V and 4 bases at J; junction bases unmatched: 4. Germline V lookup: CDR1 LGHNA, CDR2 YNFKEQ. Here the CDR3 reads CASSQVQQGNQPQHF. Here the CDR3 DNA reads TGTGCCAGCAGCCAAGTTCAACAGGGGAATCAGCCCCAGCATTTT.

Here the CDR3 reads CASSQDFTAASSYNEQFF. The CDR3 nucleotides read TGTGCCAGCAGCCAAGATTTTACGGCAGCTAGCTCCTACAATGAGCAGTTCTTC. The chain combines TRBV4-2 with TRBJ2-1; no definite D call. The CDR3 length is 18 residues. V shed 0 bases and J shed 0 bases, with 15 bases lying between them. Germline CDR1 and CDR2: LGHNA and YNFKEQ.

The chain uses TRBV5-1 and TRBJ2-3; 10 bases fit TRBD2. This CDR3 region has 16 residues. Trimming took 4 bases from V and 5 from J; bases not matched to a gene: 10. Germline CDR1 is SGHRS and CDR2 is YFSETQ. The CDR3 spells CASSPGTSAEVDTQYF. In DNA, the CDR3 is TGCGCCAGCAGCCCCGGGACTAGCGCCGAGGTAGATACGCAGTATTTT.

The gene calls are TRBV7-3 and TRBJ1-2; possible D gene TRBD1, 6 bases. Germline assignment: CDR1 SGHTA and CDR2 FQGTGA. CDR3 length: 14 amino acids. V dropped 5 bases and J dropped 3 bases, with 13 bases sitting between them. DNA of the CDR3: TGTGCCAGCAGCCCTAACGAGGGGGACTATGGCTACACCTTC. This encodes CASSPNEGDYGYTF.

The V gene is TRBV19, the J gene TRBJ2-7, with D perhaps TRBD1 (5 bases). The V end lost 5 bases, the J end lost 3 bases, and 14 bases lay between the germline ends. Germline V lookup: CDR1 LNHDA, CDR2 SQIVND (reference sequence). The CDR3 is 14 residues long. CDR3 sequence reads: CASSPTTDSYEQYF. CDR3 bases: TGTGCCAGTAGTCCCACGACCGACAGCTACGAGCAGTACTTC.

This chain links TRBV28 with TRBJ2-7; tentative D call: TRBD1 (6 bases). V lost 2 bases and J 5 bases, leaving 13 bases between the germline ends. There are 14 residues in the CDR3. Germline-derived CDR1 and CDR2 are MDHEN and SYDVKM. The CDR3 DNA reads TGTGCCAGCAGTTTAATAGTCAGGGGTGACGAGCAGTACTTC. It translates to CASSLIVRGDEQYF.

The rearrangement links TRBV5-1 to TRBJ2-2; a possible D gene is TRBD2 (5 bases). CDR3 length equals 15 residues. The V and J ends lost 5 bases and 3 bases respectively, with 14 bases between them. In germline, CDR1 is SGHRS, CDR2 YFSETQ. The CDR3 reads CASSWGTGDTGELFF. CDR3 nucleotide sequence: TGCGCCAGCAGTTGGGGAACCGGGGACACCGGGGAGCTGTTTTTT.

This chain links TRBV2 with TRBJ2-7; a possible D gene is TRBD1 (6 bases). The CDR3 spans 11 residues. Germline V gene data show CDR1 as SNHLY and CDR2 as FYNNEI. DNA of the CDR3: TGTGCAGGACAGAGCTCCTACGAGCAGTACTTC. Translation: CAGQSSYEQYF.

This clone was recorded only once. The chain has TRBV6-5 and TRBJ2-5; TRBD2 matches at 11 bases. Germline values: CDR1 MNHEY, CDR2 SVGAGI. V shed 6 bases and J 1 base; nucleotides not matched to a gene: 1. There are 14 residues in the CDR3. The CDR3 loop is CASRLAGVQETQYF. The CDR3 nucleotides read TGTGCCAGCAGACTAGCGGGAGTCCAAGAGACCCAGTACTTC.

The J gene is TRBJ2-1, the V gene TRBV7-9; unclear D gene. V lost 1 base and J 8 bases, leaving 6 bases between the germline ends. The CDR3 is made up of 12 amino acids. Germline CDR1 and CDR2: SEHNR and FQNEAQ (reference sequence). The CDR3 reads CASSLVVHEQFF. The CDR3 region has the DNA TGTGCCAGCAGCTTAGTTGTCCATGAGCAGTTCTTC.

The chain is built from TRBV19 and TRBJ2-7; 7 bases map to TRBD1. The V gene end was trimmed by 6 bases and the J gene end by 0 bases; junction bases not matched to a gene: 5. CDR3 length: 14 amino acids. Germline CDR1 is LNHDA and CDR2 is SQIVND (reference sequence). This CDR3 is CASSRGTLSYEQYF. In DNA form, the CDR3 reads TGTGCCAGTAGCAGGGGGACACTCTCCTACGAGCAGTACTTC.

About this clone: The same CDR3 can be traced to other DNA sequences in this sample. The J gene is TRBJ2-7, the V gene TRBV28; D unclear. V dropped 6 bases and J dropped 0 bases, with 3 bases sitting between them. Germline CDR1 is MDHEN and CDR2 is SYDVKM. The CDR3 is 11 residues long. The CDR3 sequence is CASRGSYEQYF. CDR3 sequence (DNA): TGTGCCAGCAGGGGCTCCTACGAGCAGTACTTC.

The chain joins TRBV18 to TRBJ1-1, with a tentative D call TRBD1 (6 bases). Germline CDR1 reads KGHSH; CDR2 reads LQKENI. CDR3 length: 13 residues. Deletions cut 6 bases from V and 2 bases from J, with 10 bases between. The CDR3 DNA reads TGTGCCAGCTCCCCGGACAGCAACACTGAAGCTTTCTTT. This encodes CASSPDSNTEAFF.

This clone was found once. The chain recombines TRBV7-9 with TRBJ1-5; D not resolved. Germline V gene lookup returns CDR1 SEHNR and CDR2 FQNEAQ (reference sequence). The CDR3 consists of 13 residues. V was trimmed by 5 bases and J by 4 bases, leaving 9 bases between them. CDR3 residues: CASSHGRNQPQHF. DNA for the CDR3: TGTGCCAGCAGCCACGGAAGGAATCAGCCCCAGCATTTT.

The rearrangement uses TRBV5-5 and TRBJ1-5, with a tentative D call TRBD1 (5 bases). CDR1 and CDR2 from the germline V gene are SGHKS and YYEKEE (reference sequence). The CDR3 length is 14 residues. Between the trimmed V and J ends, which lost 2 bases and 8 bases, there was a span of 14 bases. The CDR3 DNA reads as TGTGCCAGCAGCTTCGGGACCCGGTCGGAGCCCCAGCATTTT. Protein: CASSFGTRSEPQHF.

V usage is TRBV7-2 and J usage is TRBJ2-3; the match to TRBD1 covers 9 bases. V lost 5 bases, J lost 5 bases, and 8 bases stayed unmatched. This CDR3 comprises 15 residues. Germline V gene lookup returns CDR1 SGHTA and CDR2 FQGNSA. The CDR3 spells CASSDRQGGGDTQYF. For the CDR3, the DNA is TGTGCCAGCAGCGATCGACAGGGGGGGGGAGATACGCAGTATTTT.

The V gene is TRBV10-3, the J gene TRBJ2-5; D remains unclear. CDR1 and CDR2 (germline): ENHRY, SYGVKD. Trimming removed 4 bases from V and 0 bases from J, with 6 bases in between. This CDR3 comprises 13 residues. DNA of the CDR3: TGTGCCATCAGTGGGGGTTACCAAGAGACCCAGTACTTC. Its translation: CAISGGYQETQYF.

The chain recombines TRBV10-3 with TRBJ2-2; D assignment may be TRBD1 or TRBD2 (7 bases each). Germline V gives CDR1 ENHRY, CDR2 SYGVKD. V lost 5 bases, J lost 8 bases, and 18 bases lay in between. This CDR3 has 15 residues. The DNA for the CDR3 is TGTGCCATCAGTCGACAGGGAGGGGAACGTGGGGAGCTGTTTTTT. Residues: CAISRQGGERGELFF.

The chain combines TRBV4-3 with TRBJ1-1; 7 bases fit TRBD1. J lost 5 bases, V lost 4 bases, and 13 bases had no gene match. The CDR3 spans 16 residues. Germline CDR1 LGHNA, CDR2 YSLEER. This chain's CDR3 is CASSPRSTGATTEAFF. CDR3 in DNA: TGCGCCAGCAGCCCTAGGAGTACAGGGGCCACGACTGAAGCTTTCTTT.